This T cell receptor beta chain was found in a study of PD-1 blockade in classical Hodgkin lymphoma. On the study more broadly: Patients were dosed intravenously with nivolumab at 3 mg/kg every 2 weeks. Whole-study findings and limits: Relapsed/refractory patients reportedly had the lowest baseline TCR diversity, below newly diagnosed patients, who were below healthy donors. TCR diversity in CD4+, not CD8+, cells rose significantly by C4D1. Prior therapy or disease activity may underlie the repertoire differences, whose causes remain undefined.

All the patients suffered relapse after autologous stem cell transplantation, and brentuximab vedotin exposure differed. In the case of this clone: Its antigen remains unknown.

The V gene lost 3 bases and the J gene lost 0 bases, with 6 bases spanning the gap. CDR1 is SQVTM, CDR2 ANQGSEA, per germline. The CDR3 is made up of 12 amino acids. TCRdb's table, derived via immunoSEQ multiplex PCR, lists solely in-frame clones and lacks some. The sample carries some 60,000 clones, over 75% recorded once. Specimen: peripheral blood mononuclear cells (PBMCs), collected at baseline. This clonotype was obtained from a human donor with classical Hodgkin lymphoma. This sequence joins TRBV29-1 and TRBJ2-7; TRBD2 is a possible D gene (5 bases). The CDR3 protein is CSVEDFSYEQYF. DNA of the CDR3: TGCAGCGTTGAGGACTTCTCCTACGAGCAGTACTTC.